What follows are 26 T cell receptor beta chains derived from one specimen sequenced in a study of shared clonotypes between healthy human individuals (dated by TCRdb to 2020 to 2021). The library was built by means of the immunoSEQ multiplex PCR assay. TCRdb retrieved this table from immuneACCESS and kept in-frame rearrangements only. Not all clones are present; in checked studies, unresolved V genes account for under half, and no reason is known for the remainder. The table for this sample lists about 480,000 clones; about three quarters of them were counted only once. Jointly, the top ten make up around 13% of the sample. Input material: PBMCs. The source is a woman between 40 and 50 years old in good health. Some clones in this sample may be carry-over from other donors' samples.

Notes on this clone: This sequence may be a read error, since a much larger clone differs from it by one base. DNA of the CDR3: TGTGCCAGCAGCTCAGGACGGAACACTGAAGCTTTCTTT. This gives the protein CASSSGRNTEAFF. This chain connects TRBV6-1 to TRBJ1-1; D not resolved. Germline CDR1 and CDR2: MNHNS and SASEGT. The CDR3 sequence is 13 residues long. With 6 bases removed from V and 1 base from J, the gap between germline ends came to 9 bases.

The V and J genes are TRBV7-8 and TRBJ1-5; unclear D gene. This CDR3 contains 16 residues. The germline V gene has CDR1 SGHVS and CDR2 FQNEAQ. V dropped 7 bases and J dropped 5 bases, with 21 bases sitting between them. The CDR3 is CASTVLRAQRDQPQHF. The CDR3 region has the DNA TGTGCCAGCACCGTACTCCGGGCCCAGAGGGATCAGCCCCAGCATTTT.

This clone was counted a few times. The V and J genes are TRBV4-2 and TRBJ2-3; D is tentatively TRBD1 or TRBD2 (5 bases each). The germline CDR1 and CDR2 sequences are LGHNA and YNFKEQ. The CDR3 totals 18 residues. V was trimmed by 2 bases and J by 6 bases, leaving 24 bases between them. The CDR3 sequence is CASSQPSGAGPRTDTQYF. CDR3 nucleotide sequence: TGTGCCAGCAGCCAACCTTCCGGGGCCGGGCCACGGACGGATACGCAGTATTTT.

This chain uses TRBV10-1 with TRBJ2-5; 9 bases match TRBD1. The length of the CDR3 is 17 residues. V was clipped by 0 bases and J by 4 bases; unmatched bases: 9. The germline V gene encodes CDR1 WNHNN and CDR2 SYGVQD (reference sequence). CDR3 loop: CASSESRGQGLLETQYF. The CDR3, as DNA: TGCGCCAGCAGTGAGTCGCGAGGACAGGGGCTGTTAGAGACCCAGTACTTC.

In its sample, this clone was seen once. This CDR3 is CASSGQTSGSYEQFF. The DNA for the CDR3 is TGCGCCAGCAGTGGTCAGACTAGCGGGAGTTATGAGCAGTTCTTC. The rearrangement uses TRBV10-2 and TRBJ2-1; 12 bases match TRBD2. Per germline, CDR1 WSHSY and CDR2 SAAADI. The V segment lost 4 bases and the J segment 8 bases; nucleotides outside the gene matches: 6. The CDR3 runs to 15 residues.

This chain uses TRBV7-8 with TRBJ2-3; TRBD2 aligns across 8 bases. CDR3 length equals 16 residues. The V segment lost 7 bases and the J segment 1 base; nucleotides outside the gene matches: 10. Germline V gene data show CDR1 as SGHVS and CDR2 as FQNEAQ. The CDR3 here is CASKGGRWMGTDTQYF. The CDR3 coding sequence is TGTGCCAGCAAGGGCGGGAGGTGGATGGGCACAGATACGCAGTATTTT.

This chain connects TRBV6-5 to TRBJ1-2; tentative D call: TRBD1 (5 bases). Germline-derived CDR1 and CDR2 are MNHEY and SVGAGI. Trimming shortened V by 7 bases and J by 9 bases, and 18 bases separated the two germline ends. The CDR3 is 13 residues long. This CDR3 is CASTRPGHASYTF. For the CDR3, the DNA is TGTGCCAGCACCCGACCCGGACACGCTAGCTACACCTTC.

V usage is TRBV19 and J usage is TRBJ1-1; D ambiguous. V lost 3 bases to trimming and J lost 4 bases, with 15 bases between them. Germline V gene lookup returns CDR1 LNHDA and CDR2 SQIVND (reference sequence). The CDR3 contains 15 residues. CDR3 sequence: CASSMAQSQVTEAFF. The CDR3 DNA follows: TGTGCCAGTAGTATGGCCCAAAGCCAGGTCACTGAAGCTTTCTTT.

This clone showed up just a few times. The CDR3 sequence is CASSRTKGGSWSNEQFF. CDR3 bases: TGTGCCAGCTCACGAACAAAGGGCGGGAGTTGGAGCAATGAGCAGTTCTTC. The chain has TRBV18 and TRBJ2-1, with 7 bases fitting TRBD2. V lost 4 bases, J lost 6 bases, and 15 bases stayed unmatched. Germline V gene data show CDR1 as KGHSH and CDR2 as LQKENI. The length of the CDR3 is 17 residues.

This clone appeared a few times. This chain connects TRBV6-1 to TRBJ2-2; 7 bases are a match to TRBD1. The CDR3 length is 14 residues. The germline CDR1 and CDR2 sequences are MNHNS and SASEGT. After removal of 8 bases from V and 5 bases from J, the junction contained 8 bases not matched to a gene. In nucleotides, the CDR3 is TGTGCCAGCGGAAAGACAGGGTTGACCGGGGAGCTGTTTTTT. Translating it yields CASGKTGLTGELFF.

The chain uses TRBV27 and TRBJ2-3, with D perhaps TRBD2 (6 bases). The CDR3 consists of 16 residues. Germline CDR1 reads MNHEY; CDR2 reads SMNVEV (reference sequence). V was clipped by 10 bases and J by 2 bases, with 22 bases between them. This CDR3 reads CATGPRWGVATDTQYF. The CDR3 DNA sequence: TGTGCCACCGGTCCGCGTTGGGGGGTGGCCACAGATACGCAGTATTTT.

This chain joins TRBV9 and TRBJ2-2, with TRBD2 matching over 10 bases. Losses at the gene ends were 1 base for V and 5 bases for J; bases not matched to a gene: 5. The CDR3 consists of 16 residues. Germline CDR1 SGDLS, CDR2 YYNGEE. For the CDR3, the DNA is TGTGCCAGCAGCGTAACCGGGACTAGCGTAACCGGGGAGCTGTTTTTT. Amino acids: CASSVTGTSVTGELFF.

This chain links TRBV10-3 with TRBJ2-2; 10 positions agree with TRBD1. Germline V lookup: CDR1 ENHRY, CDR2 SYGVKD. CDR3 length: 17 residues. V shed 3 bases, J shed 4 bases, and the junction held 8 bases outside the gene matches. Here the CDR3 DNA reads TGTGCCATCAGTGAATTCGACAGGGGGCCGAGCACCGGGGAGCTGTTTTTT. It yields the protein CAISEFDRGPSTGELFF.

On this clone itself: Other DNA sequences in the same sample also yield this CDR3. The chain is built from TRBV5-1 and TRBJ1-1; 7 positions match TRBD1. The germline gives CDR1 SGHRS, CDR2 YFSETQ. The CDR3 runs 14 residues. V lost 3 bases, J lost 1 base, and 3 bases stayed unmatched. The CDR3 reads CASSSQGQNTEAFF. The CDR3 region has the DNA TGCGCCAGCAGCTCACAGGGGCAGAACACTGAAGCTTTCTTT.

This clone appeared a few times. Other DNA sequences in this specimen translate into the identical CDR3. The chain uses TRBV30 and TRBJ1-2, with a tentative D call TRBD1 (6 bases). The V gene lost 4 bases and the J gene lost 4 bases, with 16 bases spanning the gap. Germline CDR1 GTSNPN, CDR2 SVGIG (reference sequence). CDR3 length equals 14 residues. The CDR3 region has the DNA TGTGCCTGGACTCCCTCTGAGACAGGCTATGGCTACACCTTC. As protein: CAWTPSETGYGYTF.

V and J are TRBV6-1 and TRBJ2-1; TRBD1 or TRBD2 may be the D gene (5 bases each). The CDR3 sequence is 13 residues long. Germline CDR1 reads MNHNS; CDR2 reads SASEGT. V was pared by 2 bases and J by 10 bases, with 12 bases between. DNA of the CDR3: TGTGCCAGCAGTGAACGATTGGGACGGGAGCAGTTCTTC. Amino acids: CASSERLGREQFF.

The V gene is TRBV7-9, the J gene TRBJ2-1; D is perhaps TRBD2 (6 bases). The length of the CDR3 is 16 residues. The V gene's germline CDR1 is SEHNR and CDR2 FQNEAQ (reference sequence). With 5 bases removed from V and 9 bases from J, the gap between germline ends came to 23 bases. CDR3 region: CASSPHRGAGWTEQFF. The CDR3 bases are TGTGCCAGCAGCCCCCACCGCGGTGCGGGATGGACTGAGCAGTTCTTC.

The chain links TRBV5-4 to TRBJ2-1; a possible D gene is TRBD1 (5 bases). From germline, CDR1 is SGHNT and CDR2 YYREEE (reference sequence). V dropped 4 bases and J dropped 0 bases, with 20 bases sitting between them. CDR3 length: 18 residues. This CDR3 reads CASSLYIRTLSSYNEQFF. CDR3 nucleotides: TGTGCCAGCAGCCTTTATATAAGGACATTAAGCTCCTACAATGAGCAGTTCTTC.

This clone was seen at least ten times. The CDR3 protein is CAKVPVHTGELFF. CDR3 DNA sequence: TGTGCCAAGGTTCCGGTACACACCGGGGAGCTGTTTTTT. J is TRBJ2-2 and V is TRBV11-3, with unresolved D. Germline assignment: CDR1 SGHNT and CDR2 YENEEA. V lost 10 bases and J lost 3, with 12 bases in between. This CDR3 has 13 amino acids.

This clone was counted a few times. This rearrangement joins TRBV30 to TRBJ2-3; TRBD2 matches at 7 bases. The V gene's germline CDR1 is GTSNPN and CDR2 SVGIG (reference sequence). This CDR3 spans 17 amino acids. J lost 2 bases, V lost 0 bases, and 11 bases had no gene match. For the CDR3, the DNA is TGTGCCTGGAGTGTATGGCGGGAGTCCCGTTCCACAGATACGCAGTATTTT. This gives the protein CAWSVWRESRSTDTQYF. Variable domain in full (rest from reference TRBV30 and TRBJ2-3): SQTIHQWPATLVQPVGSPLSLECTVEGTSNPNLYWYRQAAGRGLQLLFYSVGIGQISSEVPQNLSASRPQDRQFILSSKKLLLSDSGFYLCAWSVWRESRSTDTQYFGPGTRLTVL.

This rearrangement joins TRBV4-1 to TRBJ2-7; 11 nucleotides agree with TRBD1. Germline CDR1 MGHRA, CDR2 YSYEKL. The CDR3 is 16 residues long. Trimming cost V 0 bases and J 3 bases; bases outside gene matches: 4. CDR3 amino acids: CASSQERTGGYYEQYF. As DNA, the CDR3 is TGCGCCAGCAGCCAAGAGAGGACAGGGGGCTACTACGAGCAGTACTTC.

The chain carries TRBV19 and TRBJ2-6; D is unresolved. V was clipped by 7 bases and J by 2 bases, with 9 bases between them. This CDR3 spans 14 amino acids. Per the germline V gene, CDR1 is LNHDA and CDR2 is SQIVND (reference sequence). CDR3 nucleotides: TGTGCCAGTACCCCACGGGCTGGGGCCAACGTCCTGACTTTC. Its translation is CASTPRAGANVLTF.

This rearrangement joins TRBV4-1 to TRBJ2-2; no firm D call. This CDR3 has 14 amino acids. The V end was cut by 1 base, the J end by 7 bases, with 10 bases between. Germline V gene sequence: CDR1 MGHRA, CDR2 YSYEKL. The CDR3 DNA follows: TGCGCCAGCAGCCAAGGGGTAGCCATCGGGGAGCTGTTTTTT. It specifies CASSQGVAIGELFF.

This clone is a singleton in its sample. A much bigger clone sits one base away, suggesting this may be a read error. Other DNA sequences in the sample encode the same CDR3. CDR3 DNA: TGTGCCAGCAGCCTCACGAACACCGGGGAGCTGTTTTTT. Translation: CASSLTNTGELFF. The V call is TRBV7-9, the J call TRBJ2-2; no firm D call. The CDR3 is 13 amino acids. Trimming left V 5 bases short and J 0 bases short, with 4 bases between. Per the germline V gene, CDR1 is SEHNR and CDR2 is FQNEAQ (reference sequence).

The chain carries TRBV5-8 and TRBJ2-1; 8 bases fit TRBD2. The CDR3 runs 17 residues. With 0 bases clipped from V and 8 bases from J, the junction kept 13 bases outside the gene matches. The germline V gene encodes CDR1 SGHTS and CDR2 YDEGEE. The chain's CDR3 is CASSLDGAGGSRDEQFF. The CDR3, as DNA: TGTGCCAGCAGCTTGGATGGCGCGGGAGGCAGTAGAGATGAGCAGTTCTTC.

V is TRBV6-6 and J is TRBJ2-1; perhaps D is TRBD1 or TRBD2 (5 bases each). This CDR3 spans 13 amino acids. The ends were cut back, 4 bases at V and 4 bases at J, with 8 bases in the middle. Per the germline V gene, CDR1 is MNHNY and CDR2 is SVGAGI (reference sequence). For the CDR3, the DNA is TGTGCCAGCAGTTTGTGGGGGTACAATGAGCAGTTCTTC. Its translation is CASSLWGYNEQFF.